Each of the 11 T cell receptor beta chains below was sequenced from the same sample in a study of T cells in narcolepsy. The protocol was immunoSEQ multiplex PCR, while the TCRdb copy is restricted to in-frame clones and leaves out a portion. The table records about 27,000 clones, about four fifths of them present only once. The specimen was CD45RA- memory CD4+ T cells from PBMCs. The receptors were gathered from a human donor with narcolepsy.

The chain has TRBV6-4 and TRBJ2-3; the D is unclear. Germline V gives CDR1 MRHNA, CDR2 SNTAGT. The CDR3 is made up of 11 amino acids. Deletions cut 2 bases from V and 6 bases from J, with 3 bases between. CDR3 bases: TGTGCCAGCAGTGACGGGGATACGCAGTATTTT. Amino acid sequence: CASSDGDTQYF.

The chain is built from TRBV6-1 and TRBJ1-2, with 11 nucleotides matching TRBD1. The CDR3 extends over 15 amino acids. Germline V gene sequence: CDR1 MNHNS, CDR2 SASEGT. Trimming cost V 1 base and J 2 bases; bases outside gene matches: 0. DNA of the CDR3: TGTGCCAGCAGTGAAGGGACAGGGGGCAACTATGGCTACACCTTC. As protein: CASSEGTGGNYGYTF.

The CDR3 coding sequence is TGTGCCAGCAGCCGACGCCCCGGGACAGGGACAGAGACCCAGTACTTC. Translation: CASSRRPGTGTETQYF. This sequence joins TRBV7-2 and TRBJ2-5; TRBD1 agrees at 9 bases. The CDR3 contains 16 residues. CDR1 is SGHTA, CDR2 FQGNSA, per germline. V was clipped by 5 bases and J by 4 bases; unmatched bases: 11. Supplemented by reference TRBV7-2 and TRBJ2-5, the full variable domain reads GAGVSQSPSNKVTEKGKDVELRCDPISGHTALYWYRQSLGQGLEFLIYFQGNSAPDKSGLPSDRFSAERTGGSVSTLTIQRTQQEDSAVYLCASSRRPGTGTETQYFGPGTRLLVL.

This clone was observed a few times. The chain couples TRBV5-1 to TRBJ2-1, with 11 bases identical to TRBD2. Germline CDR1 SGHRS, CDR2 YFSETQ. Trimming cost V 5 bases and J 5 bases; bases outside gene matches: 9. The CDR3 is 16 residues long. CDR3 residues: CASSRAGTSGHNEQFF. In nucleotides, the CDR3 is TGCGCCAGCAGTCGCGCAGGGACTAGCGGTCACAATGAGCAGTTCTTC.

The rearrangement uses TRBV5-4 and TRBJ2-7; 8 positions agree with TRBD1. Trimming took 3 bases from V and 4 from J; bases not matched to a gene: 6. CDR3 size: 14 residues. Germline V gives CDR1 SGHNT, CDR2 YYREEE (reference sequence). CDR3 in amino acids: CASSSRDRRYEQYF. DNA of the CDR3: TGTGCCAGCAGCTCCCGGGACAGGCGTTACGAGCAGTACTTC.

The chain uses TRBV5-6 and TRBJ1-2; perhaps TRBD1 as D (5 bases). Germline CDR1 SGHDT, CDR2 YYEEEE. V lost 1 base to trimming and J lost 7 bases, with 11 bases between them. The CDR3 loop spans 13 amino acids. CDR3 nucleotides: TGTGCCAGCAGCTTGAGACAGCCCCTTGGCTACACCTTC. It encodes CASSLRQPLGYTF.

The chain combines TRBV4-1 with TRBJ1-6; 10 bases fit TRBD1. The CDR3 is 17 amino acids. The trim removed 1 base at V and 11 bases at J, leaving 11 bases unmatched. CDR1 is MGHRA, CDR2 YSYEKL, per germline. The CDR3 bases are TGCGCCAGCAGCCAAGGGCATCCGACAGGGGGCGGTACACCCCTCCACTTT. Translated: CASSQGHPTGGGTPLHF.

The chain couples TRBV29-1 to TRBJ2-3; 10 nucleotides align to TRBD1. J gave up 6 bases and V 1 base, and 1 base lay outside the gene matches. CDR3 length: 13 residues. Germline-derived CDR1 and CDR2 are SQVTM and ANQGSEA. CDR3 loop: CSVEGQGADTQYF. The CDR3 DNA reads as TGCAGCGTTGAAGGACAGGGGGCTGATACGCAGTATTTT.

This chain links TRBV25-1 with TRBJ2-3; D is tentatively TRBD1 or TRBD2 (5 bases each). The V gene lost 0 bases and the J gene lost 6 bases, with 16 bases spanning the gap. Germline CDR1 reads MGHDK; CDR2 reads SYGVNS. This CDR3 comprises 16 residues. DNA for the CDR3: TGTGCCAGCAGTGAATATGGGGGAATTGTAGCTGATACGCAGTATTTT. This sequence encodes CASSEYGGIVADTQYF.

The rearrangement uses TRBV5-1 and TRBJ2-4, with D tentatively TRBD1 (7 bases). Germline V CDR1 and CDR2: SGHRS, YFSETQ. V was pared by 4 bases and J by 13 bases, with 18 bases between. The CDR3 has 13 amino acids. For the CDR3, the DNA is TGCGCCAGCAGCCTCGACAGGGTAGGAGGGCAGTACTTC. This gives the protein CASSLDRVGGQYF. Combining the CDR3 with reference TRBV5-1 and TRBJ2-4 gives the whole variable domain KAGVTQTPRYLIKTRGQQVTLSCSPISGHRSVSWYQQTPGQGLQFLFEYFSETQRNKGNFPGRFSGRQFSNSRSEMNVSTLELGDSALYLCASSLDRVGGQYFGAGTRLSVL.

The genes are TRBV27 and TRBJ2-2; D not certain. The V gene lost 2 bases and the J gene lost 0 bases, with 10 bases spanning the gap. Per germline, CDR1 MNHEY and CDR2 SMNVEV (reference sequence). The CDR3 is 16 residues long. Here the CDR3 reads CASSLVGRANTGELFF. For the CDR3, the DNA is TGTGCCAGCAGTTTAGTGGGTAGAGCGAACACCGGGGAGCTGTTTTTT.